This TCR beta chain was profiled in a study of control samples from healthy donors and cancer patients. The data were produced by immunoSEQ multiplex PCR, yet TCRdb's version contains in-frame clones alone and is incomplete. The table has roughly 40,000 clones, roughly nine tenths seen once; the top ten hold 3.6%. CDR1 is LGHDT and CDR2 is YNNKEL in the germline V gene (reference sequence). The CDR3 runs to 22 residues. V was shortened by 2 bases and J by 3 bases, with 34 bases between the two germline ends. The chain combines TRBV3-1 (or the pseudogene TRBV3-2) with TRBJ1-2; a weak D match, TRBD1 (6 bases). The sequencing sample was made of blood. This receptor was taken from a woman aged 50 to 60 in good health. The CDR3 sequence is CASSQMGLGGLISAEKDYGYTF. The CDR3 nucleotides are TGTGCCAGCAGCCAAATGGGGCTAGGGGGGCTTATCAGCGCAGAGAAGGACTATGGCTACACCTTC.